The next 18 T cell receptor beta chains were all read from a single sample in a study of control samples from healthy donors and cancer patients. Profiled with immunoSEQ multiplex PCR; TCRdb holds only in-frame clones, not every one. The data show some 120,000 clones, less than 95% seen once. The sample comprised blood. The receptors come from a man aged 18-30 years in good health.

V usage is TRBV7-9 and J usage is TRBJ1-4; 10 bases align to TRBD1. The CDR3 sequence is 16 residues long. Per the germline V gene, CDR1 is SEHNR and CDR2 is FQNEAQ (reference sequence). With 3 bases clipped from V and 5 bases from J, the junction kept 6 bases outside the gene matches. CDR3 protein: CASSFSRTGGNEKLFF. For the CDR3, the DNA is TGTGCCAGCAGCTTCTCCAGGACAGGGGGGAATGAAAAACTGTTTTTT.

The V and J genes are TRBV7-9 and TRBJ1-6; D is unclear. V dropped 7 bases and J dropped 10 bases, with 17 bases sitting between them. The CDR3 is made up of 14 amino acids. CDR1 is SEHNR, CDR2 FQNEAQ, per germline (reference sequence). As DNA, the CDR3 is TGTGCCAGCACCAGTGGATTAGAGGGCTCACCCCTCCACTTT. Translation: CASTSGLEGSPLHF.

The chain has TRBV11-1 and TRBJ2-1; TRBD1 aligns across 9 bases. Unmatched junction bases numbered 8, after V lost 4 bases and J lost 7 bases. The CDR3 totals 15 residues. The germline V gene encodes CDR1 SGHAT and CDR2 FQDESV (reference sequence). The CDR3 nucleotides are TGTGCCAGCAGCTCCGGACAGGGGTTTGTGAATGAGCAGTTCTTC. Its protein product is CASSSGQGFVNEQFF.

The sample holds one count of this clone. The rearrangement joins TRBV3-1 (or the pseudogene TRBV3-2) to TRBJ2-5, with D maybe TRBD1 (5 bases). CDR1 and CDR2 (germline): LGHDT, YNNKEL (reference sequence). Trimming took 0 bases from V and 2 from J, leaving 13 bases between them. This CDR3 is 16 amino acids long. CDR3 sequence (DNA): TGTGCCAGCAGCCAAGATTTAATAAGGGGACAAGAGACCCAGTACTTC. Its protein is CASSQDLIRGQETQYF.

This chain links TRBV6-5 with TRBJ2-5; no definite D call. Per germline, CDR1 MNHEY and CDR2 SVGAGI. V was trimmed by 6 bases and J by 9 bases, leaving 14 bases between them. The CDR3 has 12 residues. CDR3: CASRHGAEAQYF. The CDR3 bases are TGTGCCAGCAGGCATGGCGCTGAGGCCCAGTACTTC.

This chain connects TRBV2 to TRBJ2-7; D possibly corresponds to TRBD2 (5 bases). The ends were cut back, 6 bases at V and 4 bases at J, with 10 bases in the middle. CDR3 length: 12 residues. Germline CDR1 and CDR2: SNHLY and FYNNEI. The chain's CDR3 is CASREGGYEQYF. The CDR3 bases are TGTGCCAGCAGAGAGGGCGGGTACGAGCAGTACTTC.

The chain links TRBV11-2 to TRBJ1-2; D call uncertain. The CDR3 runs 11 residues. Trimming cost V 6 bases and J 7 bases, with 9 bases left between them. Looked up from germline, CDR1 is SGHAT and CDR2 is FQNNGV. DNA for the CDR3: TGTGCCAGCAGTTTCCTCGTTGGCTACACCTTC. Translating gives CASSFLVGYTF. Full variable domain (remainder filled in from reference TRBV11-2 and TRBJ1-2): EAGVAQSPRYKIIEKRQSVAFWCNPISGHATLYWYQQILGQGPKLLIQFQNNGVVDDSQLPKDRFSAERLKGVDSTLKIQPAKLEDSAVYLCASSFLVGYTFGSGTRLTVV.

This rearrangement joins TRBV12-3 or TRBV12-4 to TRBJ1-5, with D uncertain. V was pared by 1 base and J by 5 bases, with 6 bases between. The CDR3 runs 13 residues. The CDR3 protein is CASSLDTDQPQHF. The CDR3 bases are TGTGCCAGCAGTTTAGACACCGATCAGCCCCAGCATTTT.

The chain couples TRBV5-5 to TRBJ1-1, with 8 positions matching TRBD1. Germline V gene sequence: CDR1 SGHKS, CDR2 YYEKEE (reference sequence). With V trimmed by 2 bases and J by 5 bases, 14 bases remained unmatched. There are 17 residues in the CDR3. This CDR3 reads CASSFGTGGQRRTEAFF. In nucleotides, the CDR3 is TGTGCCAGCAGCTTCGGGACAGGAGGCCAACGGAGAACTGAAGCTTTCTTT.

V usage is TRBV14 and J usage is TRBJ1-4; maybe TRBD1 (5 bases). CDR1 SGHDN and CDR2 FVKESK come from the germline V gene. This CDR3 has 14 residues. The V and J ends lost 3 bases and 7 bases respectively, with 12 bases between them. Here the CDR3 DNA reads TGTGCCAGCAGCCAGGTGGGGGTTGGTGAAAAACTGTTTTTT. Protein sequence: CASSQVGVGEKLFF.

V is TRBV12-3 or TRBV12-4 and J is TRBJ1-1; possible D gene TRBD1, 5 bases. This CDR3 has 12 amino acids. Trimming cost V 3 bases and J 7 bases, with 9 bases left between them. This chain's CDR3 is CASSLSGGEAFF. The CDR3 coding sequence is TGTGCCAGCAGTTTGTCTGGGGGTGAAGCTTTCTTT.

The chain uses TRBV7-9 and TRBJ2-3, with 8 bases identical to TRBD1. CDR1 SEHNR and CDR2 FQNEAQ come from the germline V gene (reference sequence). CDR3 length: 19 amino acids. V gave up 2 bases and J gave up 4 bases; unmatched junction bases: 17. The CDR3 DNA sequence: TGTGCCAGCAGCTTAAGTCGTGGGGCCGGGACAGGCATCGCAGATACGCAGTATTTT. It encodes CASSLSRGAGTGIADTQYF.

The chain has TRBV4-1 and TRBJ1-2, with no clear D. Germline CDR1 MGHRA, CDR2 YSYEKL. This CDR3 spans 17 amino acids. Trimming left V 1 base short and J 4 bases short, with 19 bases between. DNA for the CDR3: TGCGCCAGCAGCCAAGTCCCCATAATCGGAAGGACCTATGGCTACACCTTC. Amino acid sequence: CASSQVPIIGRTYGYTF.

The DNA for the CDR3 is TGTGCCAGCTCACCCCGGGACTCGGAGAACTATGGCTACACCTTC. This encodes CASSPRDSENYGYTF. The rearrangement joins TRBV18 to TRBJ1-2; D is perhaps TRBD1 (5 bases). V was pared by 3 bases and J by 2 bases, with 13 bases between. Per germline, CDR1 KGHSH and CDR2 LQKENI. There are 15 residues in the CDR3. Full variable domain (remainder filled in from reference TRBV18 and TRBJ1-2): NAGVMQNPRHLVRRRGQEARLRCSPMKGHSHVYWYRQLPEEGLKFMVYLQKENIIDESGMPKERFSAEFPKEGPSILRIQQVVRGDSAAYFCASSPRDSENYGYTFGSGTRLTVV.

This sequence joins TRBV12-5 and TRBJ1-2, with D possibly matching TRBD1 (6 bases). From germline, CDR1 is LGHNT and CDR2 FRNRAP. V dropped 0 bases and J dropped 0 bases, with 14 bases sitting between them. CDR3 length equals 17 residues. In DNA, the CDR3 is TGTGCTAGTGGTTTGGTACCTGACAGGTCGACTAACTATGGCTACACCTTC. Translating gives CASGLVPDRSTNYGYTF.

V and J are TRBV6-4 and TRBJ2-1; 8 bases are shared with TRBD1. V gave up 2 bases and J gave up 6 bases; unmatched junction bases: 6. The CDR3 spans 15 residues. Per the germline V gene, CDR1 is MRHNA and CDR2 is SNTAGT. CDR3 bases: TGTGCCAGCAGTGACCCCAGGGGGCCGAGCAATGAGCAGTTCTTC. Residues: CASSDPRGPSNEQFF.

The chain employs TRBV18 and TRBJ2-5; D is possibly TRBD1 (6 bases). CDR1 is KGHSH, CDR2 LQKENI, per germline. The germline V and J ends were trimmed by 6 bases and 1 base, with 15 bases remaining between them. This CDR3 is 15 amino acids long. CDR3 bases: TGTGCCAGCTCCCCGCGGACAGACAGCCAAGAGACCCAGTACTTC. This gives the protein CASSPRTDSQETQYF.

The chain carries TRBV9 and TRBJ1-1; the D is unclear. This CDR3 spans 14 amino acids. Trimming took 0 bases from V and 2 from J, leaving 8 bases between them. In germline, CDR1 is SGDLS, CDR2 YYNGEE. This chain's CDR3 is CASSVGSTNTEAFF. CDR3 in DNA: TGTGCCAGCAGCGTAGGGTCCACTAACACTGAAGCTTTCTTT.